This TCR beta chain was captured in a study of response to subunit inactivated influenza vaccine. TCRdb re-called the RT-PCR reads through MiXCR, storing one row per CDR3 protein. The table shows about 190,000 distinct CDR3 sequences, with roughly 14% occurring only once. Study-level results: Authors suggested seasonal influenza vaccinations each recruit few new T cells.

In this sample, this clonotype turned up a few times. Antigen specificity is unknown. There are 15 residues in the CDR3. Sequencing was performed on CD8+ T cells sorted from PBMCs, taken approximately 5 days after vaccination. The J gene is TRBJ1-1, the V gene TRBV21-1. TRBV21-1 is flagged as a pseudogene. This clonotype was obtained from a man aged 50 or older who received an inactivated influenza vaccine. The CDR3 loop reads CASSNQAGPYTEAFF. The CDR3, as DNA: TGTGCCAGCAGCAATCAGGCAGGCCCCTACACTGAAGCTTTCTTT.